One sample yielded the 17 T cell receptor beta chains listed below, sequenced in a study of blood T cell repertoires in COVID-19. The protocol was immunoSEQ multiplex PCR, while the TCRdb copy is restricted to in-frame clones and leaves out a portion. The repertoire holds roughly 76,000 clones, more than 75% seen once, with about a tenth in the top ten. The sample comprised peripheral blood. These receptors were obtained from a woman aged 18 to 35 with acute or convalescent COVID-19.

V usage is TRBV3-1 (or the pseudogene TRBV3-2) and J usage is TRBJ2-1, with 8 bases lining up with TRBD2. This CDR3 has 18 residues. The germline V gene encodes CDR1 LGHDT and CDR2 YNNKEL (reference sequence). Trimming at V came to 3 bases and at J to 7 bases, leaving 17 bases not matched to a gene. The CDR3 loop reads CASSQRAFRGGGGNEQFF. The CDR3 bases are TGTGCCAGCAGCCAGCGGGCCTTTCGGGGGGGAGGTGGGAATGAGCAGTTCTTC.

This clone was counted a few times. The J gene is TRBJ2-1, the V gene TRBV5-1, with 8 bases lining up with TRBD1. V trimming: 0 bases; J trimming: 6 bases; junction bases outside the gene matches: 2. Looked up from germline, CDR1 is SGHRS and CDR2 is YFSETQ. The CDR3 extends over 14 amino acids. The CDR3 is CASSLGQGINEQFF. In nucleotides, the CDR3 is TGCGCCAGCAGCTTGGGACAGGGGATCAATGAGCAGTTCTTC. The complete variable domain, with remaining parts taken from reference TRBV5-1 and TRBJ2-1, reads KAGVTQTPRYLIKTRGQQVTLSCSPISGHRSVSWYQQTPGQGLQFLFEYFSETQRNKGNFPGRFSGRQFSNSRSEMNVSTLELGDSALYLCASSLGQGINEQFFGPGTRLTVL.

This clone was observed once. J is TRBJ1-6 and V is TRBV3-1 (or the pseudogene TRBV3-2); D is perhaps TRBD1 (5 bases). The ends were cut back, 1 base at V and 9 bases at J, with 10 bases in the middle. Germline V lookup: CDR1 LGHDT, CDR2 YNNKEL (reference sequence). CDR3 length: 14 amino acids. The CDR3 is CASSQVDSGSPLHF. The CDR3 DNA sequence: TGTGCCAGCAGCCAAGTCGACAGTGGTTCACCCCTCCACTTT.

This rearrangement joins TRBV20-1 to TRBJ2-5; 8 bases map to TRBD2. The CDR3 sequence is 17 residues long. Germline V gene sequence: CDR1 DFQATT, CDR2 SNEGSKA (reference sequence). V was pared by 3 bases and J by 1 base, with 13 bases of the junction left unmatched. CDR3 amino acids: CSASTSGGTKSQETQYF. DNA of the CDR3: TGCAGTGCTAGTACTAGCGGAGGGACGAAATCCCAAGAGACCCAGTACTTC.

The genes are TRBV19 and TRBJ2-1; 15 bases are shared with TRBD2. With V trimmed by 6 bases and J by 8 bases, 5 bases remained unmatched. Germline-derived CDR1 and CDR2 are LNHDA and SQIVND (reference sequence). The CDR3 extends over 15 amino acids. Written as DNA, the CDR3 is TGTGCCAGTAGGGGACTAGCGGGGGGATGGGATGAGCAGTTCTTC. Its protein is CASRGLAGGWDEQFF.

The chain joins TRBV30 to TRBJ1-2, with TRBD1 matching over 11 bases. Germline CDR1 and CDR2: GTSNPN and SVGIG (reference sequence). CDR3 length equals 17 residues. J lost 2 bases, V lost 1 base, and 9 bases had no gene match. CDR3 region: CAWSDPGTGGKNYGYTF. CDR3 bases: TGTGCCTGGAGTGACCCAGGGACAGGGGGAAAAAACTATGGCTACACCTTC.

This clone was counted once. V usage is TRBV4-1 and J usage is TRBJ1-5; 10 positions agree with TRBD1. Per germline, CDR1 MGHRA and CDR2 YSYEKL. The V and J ends lost 4 bases and 6 bases, in that order; junction bases with no gene match: 6. The CDR3 sequence is 15 residues long. CDR3 region: CASSPPGTGVQPQHF. CDR3 nucleotide sequence: TGCGCCAGCAGCCCGCCAGGGACAGGGGTTCAGCCCCAGCATTTT.

This chain uses TRBV11-2 with TRBJ1-1, with D possibly being TRBD1 (5 bases). CDR1 is SGHAT, CDR2 FQNNGV, per germline. V lost 7 bases, J lost 5 bases, and 14 bases lay in between. CDR3 size: 13 residues. The CDR3 is CASKEAGGTEAFF. DNA for the CDR3: TGTGCCAGCAAGGAGGCGGGGGGTACTGAAGCTTTCTTT.

The count of this clone is one. This chain uses TRBV11-2 with TRBJ2-3; 7 bases match TRBD2. Germline values: CDR1 SGHAT, CDR2 FQNNGV. V trimming: 5 bases; J trimming: 2 bases; junction bases outside the gene matches: 4. CDR3 size: 14 residues. The CDR3 spells CASSRRDYTDTQYF. CDR3 sequence (DNA): TGTGCCAGCAGCCGTAGGGACTACACAGATACGCAGTATTTT.

The V and J genes are TRBV7-9 and TRBJ1-1; maybe TRBD1 (5 bases). CDR3 length equals 14 residues. Germline-derived CDR1 and CDR2 are SEHNR and FQNEAQ (reference sequence). Trimming took off 7 bases at V and 5 bases at J, with 17 bases between the two ends. CDR3 sequence (DNA): TGTGCCAGCACTAATGACGGGGGATATACTGAAGCTTTCTTT. It yields the protein CASTNDGGYTEAFF. Filled out from reference TRBV7-9 and TRBJ1-1, the complete variable domain reads DTGVSQNPRHKITKRGQNVTFRCDPISEHNRLYWYRQTLGQGPEFLTYFQNEAQLEKSRLLSDRFSAERPKGSFSTLEIQRTEQGDSAMYLCASTNDGGYTEAFFGQGTRLTVV.

V is TRBV7-8 and J is TRBJ2-1; TRBD2 matches 9 bases. The CDR3 sequence is 15 residues long. J gave up 8 bases and V 5 bases, and 10 bases lay outside the gene matches. CDR1 SGHVS and CDR2 FQNEAQ come from the germline V gene. Here the CDR3 reads CASSTEGSGSYEQFF. CDR3 nucleotide sequence: TGTGCCAGCAGCACCGAGGGTAGCGGGAGCTATGAGCAGTTCTTC. Full variable domain (rest looked up from reference TRBV7-8 and TRBJ2-1): GAGVSQSPRYKVAKRGQDVALRCDPISGHVSLFWYQQALGQGPEFLTYFQNEAQLDKSGLPSDRFFAERPEGSVSTLKIQRTQQEDSAVYLCASSTEGSGSYEQFFGPGTRLTVL.

V and J are TRBV13 and TRBJ1-6, with D possibly being TRBD1 (6 bases). This CDR3 is built from 16 residues. Trimming removed 1 base from V and 6 bases from J, with 13 bases in between. The germline V gene encodes CDR1 PRHDT and CDR2 FYEKMQ (reference sequence). CDR3 nucleotide sequence: TGTGCCAGCAGCTTAGCGGACAGAGGGGGTAATTCACCCCTCCACTTT. Translated: CASSLADRGGNSPLHF.

The chain is built from TRBV27 and TRBJ1-6; 7 bases match TRBD1. This CDR3 comprises 15 residues. From germline, CDR1 is MNHEY and CDR2 SMNVEV (reference sequence). V lost 6 bases, J lost 10 bases, and 12 bases stayed unmatched. The CDR3 spells CASRLLGQEGSPLHF. The CDR3 coding sequence is TGTGCCAGCAGACTCCTTGGACAGGAAGGCTCACCCCTCCACTTT.

This chain connects TRBV5-1 to TRBJ1-6, with 7 bases aligning to TRBD1. Germline values: CDR1 SGHRS, CDR2 YFSETQ. The CDR3 length is 15 residues. V was pared by 0 bases and J by 7 bases, with 4 bases of the junction left unmatched. The CDR3 sequence is CASSLDRDRNSPLHF. For the CDR3, the DNA is TGCGCCAGCAGCTTGGACCGGGACAGAAATTCACCCCTCCACTTT.

The rearrangement uses TRBV5-1 and TRBJ1-2; D perhaps matches TRBD1 (5 bases). Trimming removed 4 bases at V and 6 bases at J, with 22 bases between. The CDR3 is 16 amino acids. CDR1 and CDR2 (germline): SGHRS, YFSETQ. The CDR3 protein is CASSKGVLPTWDGYTF. DNA of the CDR3: TGCGCCAGCAGCAAAGGGGTCCTGCCAACCTGGGATGGCTACACCTTC.

The chain carries TRBV3-1 (or the pseudogene TRBV3-2) and TRBJ2-5; 15 bases agree with TRBD2. The CDR3 is made up of 19 amino acids. After removal of 5 bases from V and 2 bases from J, the junction contained 12 bases not matched to a gene. The germline V gene has CDR1 LGHDT and CDR2 YNNKEL (reference sequence). The CDR3 DNA reads as TGTGCCAGCAGCGACATCTCCGGGACTAGCGGGAGGAGGCAAGAGACCCAGTACTTC. It is translated as CASSDISGTSGRRQETQYF.

This CDR3 is CASSRTSGRTDEQFF. CDR3 DNA sequence: TGTGCCAGCAGTCGGACTAGCGGGAGAACGGATGAGCAGTTCTTC. V usage is TRBV6-5 and J usage is TRBJ2-1, with 13 positions matching TRBD2. The CDR3 is 15 residues long. Trimming took 5 bases from V and 8 from J; bases not matched to a gene: 6. The germline V gene encodes CDR1 MNHEY and CDR2 SVGAGI.